One and the same sample provided the 27 T cell receptor beta chains below, sequenced in a study of T cell repertoires in cytomegalovirus infection. Their antigens are not known. TCRdb re-derived calls from the reads in MiXCR, one entry per CDR3 protein. This table holds fewer than 850,000 distinct CDR3 sequences, around 29% found once. This specimen consisted of cultured CD8+ T cells from PBMCs, obtained from culture after CMV antigen stimulation. Receptors were obtained from a human donor in good health (CMV status not recorded). Some clones in this sample may be carry-over from other donors' samples.

This clonotype was seen a handful of times. A read error may be the cause here, since a much bigger clone is one base away. This rearrangement joins TRBV28 to TRBJ2-1; no reliable D call. Germline lookup yields CDR1 MDHEN and CDR2 SYDVKM. V lost 2 bases and J lost 4, with 6 bases in between. This CDR3 has 13 residues. The CDR3 DNA reads TGTGCCAGCAGTTTACAGGAGTACAATGAGCAGTTCTTC. It is translated as CASSLQEYNEQFF.

The V and J genes are TRBV7-9 and TRBJ1-2; D ambiguous. Germline CDR1 is SEHNR and CDR2 is FQNEAQ (reference sequence). The CDR3 spans 13 residues. V lost 4 bases to trimming and J lost 3 bases, with 9 bases between them. The DNA for the CDR3 is TGTGCCAGCAGCTCAGGAGGGTACTATGGCTACACCTTC. Translation: CASSSGGYYGYTF.

J is TRBJ1-2 and V is TRBV5-1; D is ambiguous. The germline gives CDR1 SGHRS, CDR2 YFSETQ. Trimming shortened V by 0 bases and J by 8 bases, and 23 bases separated the two germline ends. CDR3 size: 17 residues. Written as DNA, the CDR3 is TGCGCCAGCAGCTTGGCTCTAGGTCCAGTGGCATCGAGAGGCTACACCTTC. Protein product: CASSLALGPVASRGYTF.

The J gene is TRBJ2-7, the V gene TRBV7-9, with 7 bases fitting TRBD1. The CDR3 is 14 amino acids. CDR1 is SEHNR and CDR2 is FQNEAQ in the germline V gene (reference sequence). V shed 5 bases and J 4 bases; nucleotides not matched to a gene: 8. The CDR3 loop is CASSPPGQKYEQYF. The CDR3 bases are TGTGCCAGCAGCCCTCCGGGACAGAAGTACGAGCAGTACTTC.

This clonotype was recorded once. The chain recombines TRBV11-3 with TRBJ2-2, with TRBD1 identical over 7 bases. The germline CDR1 and CDR2 sequences are SGHNT and YENEEA. V dropped 5 bases and J dropped 7; count of bases not matched to a gene: 10. This CDR3 has 15 residues. CDR3 loop: CASSPDRAGGGELFF. In DNA, the CDR3 is TGTGCCAGCAGCCCCGACAGGGCCGGCGGCGGGGAGCTGTTTTTT.

The table lists this clonotype with a few counts. This rearrangement joins TRBV6-6 to TRBJ1-2, with D hard to call. This CDR3 has 17 residues. V lost 0 bases, J lost 4 bases, and 18 bases lay in between. Germline-derived CDR1 and CDR2 are MNHNY and SVGAGI (reference sequence). The CDR3 region is CASSYSGFGGSGYGYTF. CDR3 bases: TGTGCCAGCAGTTACTCGGGCTTCGGAGGTTCGGGCTATGGCTACACCTTC.

This clonotype was counted a few times. The rearrangement uses TRBV7-9 and TRBJ1-1; D gene ambiguous. The CDR3 sequence is 12 residues long. Per germline, CDR1 SEHNR and CDR2 FQNEAQ (reference sequence). The germline V and J ends were trimmed by 4 bases and 6 bases, with 9 bases remaining between them. CDR3 residues: CASSSSGAEAFF. DNA for the CDR3: TGTGCCAGCAGCTCTAGTGGGGCTGAAGCTTTCTTT.

The J gene is TRBJ2-1, the V gene TRBV7-6, with 9 positions matching TRBD2. Germline V gives CDR1 SGHVS, CDR2 FNYEAQ. CDR3 length: 16 amino acids. The V segment lost 5 bases and the J segment 4 bases; nucleotides outside the gene matches: 9. The CDR3 region has the DNA TGTGCCAGCAGCCCAGAAGCAGCGGGGGGTTACAATGAGCAGTTCTTC. It yields the protein CASSPEAAGGYNEQFF. Together with reference TRBV7-6 and TRBJ2-1, the CDR3 gives the full variable domain: GAGVSQSPRYKVTKRGQDVALRCDPISGHVSLYWYRQALGQGPEFLTYFNYEAQQDKSGLPNDRFSAERPEGSISTLTIQRTEQRDSAMYRCASSPEAAGGYNEQFFGPGTRLTVL.

CDR3 residues: CASSYGVDYGYTF. The CDR3 region has the DNA TGTGCCAGCAGTTACGGGGTCGACTATGGCTACACCTTC. The chain uses TRBV6-6 and TRBJ1-2; D is uncertain. Germline CDR1 reads MNHNY; CDR2 reads SVGAGI (reference sequence). The CDR3 covers 13 residues. V was shortened by 2 bases and J by 3 bases, with 7 bases between the two germline ends.

This clonotype was counted between two and nine times. The chain joins TRBV18 to TRBJ2-7; 9 nucleotides align to TRBD1. Germline trimming cut 5 bases from V and 5 bases from J; bases unmatched to any gene: 10. Germline loops: CDR1 KGHSH, CDR2 LQKENI. The CDR3 covers 15 residues. Here the CDR3 DNA reads TGTGCCAGCTCAGCAGGGGGACAGGGCGTCGACGAGCAGTACTTC. Its protein product is CASSAGGQGVDEQYF.

This clonotype has ten or more counts. The chain links TRBV19 to TRBJ1-5; 10 positions agree with TRBD1. CDR3 length: 16 amino acids. J lost 5 bases, V lost 4 bases, and 8 bases had no gene match. Germline-derived CDR1 and CDR2 are LNHDA and SQIVND (reference sequence). CDR3 DNA: TGTGCCAGTAGTACGGGACAGGGGTTTCGCGATCAGCCCCAGCATTTT. Translating gives CASSTGQGFRDQPQHF.

This clonotype was seen repeatedly, ten times or more. This chain connects TRBV7-8 to TRBJ2-2; 14 nucleotides line up with TRBD2. Germline V gene sequence: CDR1 SGHVS, CDR2 FQNEAQ. The CDR3 length is 17 residues. J lost 7 bases, V lost 5 bases, and 9 bases had no gene match. The CDR3 nucleotides read TGTGCCAGCAGCCCGGGGACTAGCGGGGGTCGGATCGGGGAGCTGTTTTTT. Translation gives CASSPGTSGGRIGELFF.

The V gene is TRBV10-3, the J gene TRBJ1-6; D is unclear. V was clipped by 2 bases and J by 6 bases, with 5 bases between them. The germline gives CDR1 ENHRY, CDR2 SYGVKD. CDR3 size: 13 residues. The CDR3 loop reads CAISEARNSPLHF. CDR3 sequence (DNA): TGTGCCATCAGTGAGGCCCGTAATTCACCCCTCCACTTT.

This clonotype was seen more than once but under ten times. This chain links TRBV7-9 with TRBJ1-1; TRBD1 is a possible D gene (6 bases). V was cut by 4 bases and J by 4 bases, with 13 bases left in between. CDR3 length equals 14 residues. Germline-derived CDR1 and CDR2 are SEHNR and FQNEAQ (reference sequence). The CDR3 reads CASSSGQRPTEAFF. The CDR3 coding sequence is TGTGCCAGCAGCTCAGGACAGCGGCCCACTGAAGCTTTCTTT.

The rearrangement uses TRBV19 and TRBJ2-5; TRBD2 matches at 8 bases. This CDR3 spans 15 amino acids. Unmatched junction bases numbered 7, after V lost 3 bases and J lost 4 bases. Germline CDR1 is LNHDA and CDR2 is SQIVND (reference sequence). This chain's CDR3 is CASSIGLAGGETQYF. CDR3 sequence (DNA): TGTGCCAGTAGTATCGGCCTAGCGGGTGGAGAGACCCAGTACTTC.

The chain joins TRBV10-3 to TRBJ2-5; D may be TRBD1 or TRBD2 (6 bases each). This CDR3 is built from 17 residues. V lost 4 bases to trimming and J lost 2 bases, with 20 bases between them. The germline V gene encodes CDR1 ENHRY and CDR2 SYGVKD. In DNA form, the CDR3 reads TGTGCCATCAGTGGAATTTCGGGACGGAGGGGGCAAGAGACCCAGTACTTC. This codes for CAISGISGRRGQETQYF.

This clonotype was observed a few times. The chain carries TRBV27 and TRBJ1-6; a possible D gene is TRBD1 (5 bases). The V gene lost 4 bases and the J gene lost 7 bases, with 20 bases spanning the gap. Germline CDR1 reads MNHEY; CDR2 reads SMNVEV (reference sequence). CDR3 length: 17 residues. DNA for the CDR3: TGTGCCAGCAGTTCCCCGGTGGGGCGCTCTTTAAATTCACCCCTCCACTTT. This codes for CASSSPVGRSLNSPLHF.

The rearrangement uses TRBV10-3 and TRBJ1-1; 7 bases agree with TRBD1. With 3 bases clipped from V and 1 base from J, the junction kept 2 bases outside the gene matches. The CDR3 has 14 residues. Germline CDR1 and CDR2: ENHRY and SYGVKD. CDR3 in amino acids: CAISEGTANTEAFF. The CDR3 region has the DNA TGTGCCATCAGTGAAGGGACAGCGAACACTGAAGCTTTCTTT.

This clonotype was picked up a small number of times. The chain employs TRBV19 and TRBJ1-5; D uncertain. The CDR3 length is 12 residues. CDR1 is LNHDA and CDR2 is SQIVND in the germline V gene (reference sequence). The V end was cut by 7 bases, the J end by 5 bases, with 9 bases between. The CDR3 loop reads CASTRSDQPQHF. DNA for the CDR3: TGTGCCAGTACCCGGTCCGATCAGCCCCAGCATTTT.

The sample holds a few counts of this clonotype. This CDR3 reads CASTLRSTGRISGNTIYF. The CDR3, as DNA: TGTGCCAGCACCCTAAGGTCAACAGGGAGAATCTCTGGAAACACCATATATTTT. The chain links TRBV28 to TRBJ1-3, with TRBD1 as a possible D gene (6 bases). Looked up from germline, CDR1 is MDHEN and CDR2 is SYDVKM. Deletions cut 7 bases from V and 0 bases from J, with 22 bases between. CDR3 length equals 18 residues.

With regard to this clonotype: A much more abundant neighbour one base away suggests this may be a read error. The chain carries TRBV7-6 and TRBJ2-1; no definite D call. The CDR3 contains 11 residues. CDR1 SGHVS and CDR2 FNYEAQ come from the germline V gene. CDR3 coding DNA: TGTGCCAGCAGCAGTTCAGATGAGAAGTTCTTC. It codes for CASSSSDEKFF. The entire variable domain, with the rest obtained from reference TRBV7-6 and TRBJ2-1, is as follows: GAGVSQSPRYKVTKRGQDVALRCDPISGHVSLYWYRQALGQGPEFLTYFNYEAQQDKSGLPNDRFSAERPEGSISTLTIQRTEQRDSAMYRCASSSSDEKFFGPGTRLTVL.

The sample holds a few counts of this clonotype. The J gene is TRBJ2-1, the V gene TRBV6-1, with TRBD1 matching 8 bases. The trim removed 5 bases at V and 7 bases at J, leaving 22 bases unmatched. Germline CDR1 reads MNHNS; CDR2 reads SASEGT. The CDR3 spans 19 residues. In nucleotides, the CDR3 is TGTGCCAGCAGTACCATCTCCTGGGACAGGCCCTCGTTCCTAAATGAGCAGTTCTTC. Translation: CASSTISWDRPSFLNEQFF.

This clonotype was picked up a small number of times. The chain carries TRBV7-9 and TRBJ1-2, with no clear D. Germline loops: CDR1 SEHNR, CDR2 FQNEAQ (reference sequence). V was clipped by 5 bases and J by 6 bases, with 13 bases between them. The CDR3 has 13 residues. The CDR3 region is CASSPPAGDGYTF. Here the CDR3 DNA reads TGTGCCAGCAGCCCCCCTGCCGGGGATGGCTACACCTTC. Drawing the rest from reference TRBV7-9 and TRBJ1-2, the complete variable domain is DTGVSQNPRHKITKRGQNVTFRCDPISEHNRLYWYRQTLGQGPEFLTYFQNEAQLEKSRLLSDRFSAERPKGSFSTLEIQRTEQGDSAMYLCASSPPAGDGYTFGSGTRLTVV.

This clonotype was seen once. V is TRBV20-1 and J is TRBJ2-1; 9 bases align to TRBD2. V lost 3 bases and J lost 4; bases outside the gene matches: 7. Germline V gives CDR1 DFQATT, CDR2 SNEGSKA (reference sequence). The CDR3 runs to 15 residues. CDR3 residues: CSASKASGVYNEQFF. The CDR3 DNA reads as TGCAGTGCTAGTAAGGCTAGCGGGGTATACAATGAGCAGTTCTTC.

Turning to this clonotype: A much larger clonotype is one base distant, so this may be a read error. The gene calls are TRBV11-2 and TRBJ2-1, with 7 nucleotides matching TRBD2. CDR1 SGHAT and CDR2 FQNNGV come from the germline V gene. The CDR3 is 13 amino acids. J gave up 6 bases and V 5 bases, and 4 bases lay outside the gene matches. This chain's CDR3 is CASSPWGGNEQFF. CDR3 bases: TGTGCCAGCAGCCCGTGGGGGGGCAATGAGCAGTTCTTC.

This clonotype showed up just a few times. This CDR3 is CASTDRGETQYF. As DNA, the CDR3 is TGTGCCAGTACCGACAGGGGAGAGACCCAGTACTTC. V and J are TRBV19 and TRBJ2-5; TRBD1 matches at 8 bases. CDR1 is LNHDA and CDR2 is SQIVND in the germline V gene (reference sequence). This CDR3 contains 12 residues. The ends lost 7 bases at V and 4 bases at J; junction bases unmatched: 2.

In this sample, this clonotype turned up a few times. The chain combines TRBV3-1 with TRBJ2-1; unclear D gene. CDR1 is LGHDT, CDR2 YNNKEL, per germline (reference sequence). The ends were cut back, 1 base at V and 0 bases at J, with 16 bases in the middle. The CDR3 spans 18 residues. In DNA, the CDR3 is TGTGCCAGCAGCCAAGGGCTTCGGCATCTCAGCTCCTACAATGAGCAGTTCTTC. It translates to CASSQGLRHLSSYNEQFF.